This passage covers 25 T cell receptor beta chains from one sample sequenced in a study of blood T cell repertoires in COVID-19. Libraries were prepared by immunoSEQ multiplex PCR; TCRdb keeps only in-frame clonotypes and omits some of them. Of under 350,000 clones listed, 85% were seen once; the top ten hold 10% to 15%. The sequenced material came from peripheral blood. The receptors were sampled from a human donor in a cohort sampled during active COVID-19.

This sequence joins TRBV29-1 and TRBJ1-2; perhaps TRBD1 as D (6 bases). This CDR3 spans 15 amino acids. CDR1 SQVTM and CDR2 ANQGSEA come from the germline V gene. Trimming removed 3 bases from V and 0 bases from J, with 14 bases in between. Written as DNA, the CDR3 is TGCAGCGTTGATCGGGTACAGGGTTCTAACTATGGCTACACCTTC. Translation: CSVDRVQGSNYGYTF.

This clone was detected only once. V is TRBV10-3 and J is TRBJ2-3; maybe TRBD1 (5 bases). The CDR3 is 15 amino acids. Trimming shortened V by 0 bases and J by 5 bases, and 12 bases separated the two germline ends. From germline, CDR1 is ENHRY and CDR2 SYGVKD. CDR3 in amino acids: CAISESNLREDTQYF. Here the CDR3 DNA reads TGTGCCATCAGTGAGTCGAACCTCAGGGAAGATACGCAGTATTTT.

The V gene is TRBV14, the J gene TRBJ2-2, with D possibly being TRBD1 (7 bases). The CDR3 contains 18 residues. Per germline, CDR1 SGHDN and CDR2 FVKESK. Deletions cut 3 bases from V and 0 bases from J, with 17 bases between. CDR3 bases: TGTGCCAGCAGCCATTCCCGGGGGACAGCATCGAACACCGGGGAGCTGTTTTTT. Protein sequence: CASSHSRGTASNTGELFF.

The chain is built from TRBV28 and TRBJ1-5; D may be TRBD1 (5 bases). Germline CDR1 is MDHEN and CDR2 is SYDVKM. This CDR3 contains 14 residues. Trimming stripped 8 bases from V and 0 bases from J, with 11 bases between. CDR3 sequence reads: CASCRDYSNQPQHF. As DNA, the CDR3 is TGTGCCAGCTGTAGGGACTATAGCAATCAGCCCCAGCATTTT.

This chain uses TRBV7-8 with TRBJ2-1; D perhaps matches TRBD1 (6 bases). This CDR3 spans 14 amino acids. Trimming cost V 1 base and J 9 bases, with 13 bases left between them. Per germline, CDR1 SGHVS and CDR2 FQNEAQ. The CDR3: CASSLGQGNVEQFF. The DNA of the CDR3 is TGTGCCAGCAGCTTAGGGCAGGGGAATGTTGAGCAGTTCTTC.

This clone has only one observation. CDR3 in DNA: TGCAGTGCTAGTAACCAGCGGTTCTCCTACGAGCAGTACTTC. Protein sequence: CSASNQRFSYEQYF. The chain recombines TRBV20-1 with TRBJ2-7, with a weak D call TRBD2 (5 bases). Trimming shortened V by 3 bases and J by 0 bases, and 12 bases separated the two germline ends. Germline CDR1 and CDR2: DFQATT and SNEGSKA (reference sequence). This CDR3 comprises 14 residues.

This clone was seen just once. The CDR3 reads CASSSYRGEQYF. DNA of the CDR3: TGTGCCAGCAGCTCTTACCGGGGCGAGCAGTACTTC. The gene calls are TRBV11-2 and TRBJ2-7; D is possibly TRBD2 (5 bases). The CDR3 is 12 amino acids. CDR1 and CDR2 from the germline V gene are SGHAT and FQNNGV. Trimming cost V 4 bases and J 6 bases, with 10 bases left between them. Full variable domain (missing parts from reference TRBV11-2 and TRBJ2-7): EAGVAQSPRYKIIEKRQSVAFWCNPISGHATLYWYQQILGQGPKLLIQFQNNGVVDDSQLPKDRFSAERLKGVDSTLKIQPAKLEDSAVYLCASSSYRGEQYFGPGTRLTVT.

The chain combines TRBV28 with TRBJ1-1; the match to TRBD1 covers 8 bases. Per germline, CDR1 MDHEN and CDR2 SYDVKM. V was clipped by 5 bases and J by 2 bases; unmatched bases: 7. CDR3 length equals 15 residues. The CDR3, as DNA: TGTGCCAGCAGTCCAGGGGGCCCAGTAAACACTGAAGCTTTCTTT. Amino acids: CASSPGGPVNTEAFF.

This clone has only one observation. The chain carries TRBV5-1 and TRBJ2-4, with 7 bases lining up with TRBD2. The CDR3 has 14 amino acids. V was pared by 0 bases and J by 8 bases, with 5 bases of the junction left unmatched. Germline V gives CDR1 SGHRS, CDR2 YFSETQ. In DNA form, the CDR3 reads TGCGCCAGCAGCTTGGGGCGGGAGAATGACATTCAGTACTTC. It codes for CASSLGRENDIQYF. The full variable domain, its missing parts supplied by reference TRBV5-1 and TRBJ2-4, is KAGVTQTPRYLIKTRGQQVTLSCSPISGHRSVSWYQQTPGQGLQFLFEYFSETQRNKGNFPGRFSGRQFSNSRSEMNVSTLELGDSALYLCASSLGRENDIQYFGAGTRLSVL.

V is TRBV10-3 and J is TRBJ1-1; possibly TRBD1 for D (5 bases). V was cut by 0 bases and J by 5 bases, with 10 bases left in between. In germline, CDR1 is ENHRY, CDR2 SYGVKD. This CDR3 spans 14 amino acids. The CDR3 protein is CAISESAGRTEAFF. CDR3 sequence (DNA): TGTGCCATCAGTGAGTCGGCAGGGCGAACTGAAGCTTTCTTT.

This chain connects TRBV11-2 to TRBJ2-1; D ambiguous. Trimming cost V 6 bases and J 6 bases, with 18 bases left between them. This CDR3 has 15 amino acids. The germline gives CDR1 SGHAT, CDR2 FQNNGV. The DNA for the CDR3 is TGTGCCAGCAGTCCTAACCTAGGAGCGCGCAATGAGCAGTTCTTC. This sequence encodes CASSPNLGARNEQFF.

As DNA, the CDR3 is TGTGCCAGCAGCTCACCGGGTAACCGGGACAGGCGAGTCAGTGGCTACACCTTC. Encoded protein: CASSSPGNRDRRVSGYTF. This chain uses TRBV7-2 with TRBJ1-2; 8 nucleotides agree with TRBD1. CDR1 SGHTA and CDR2 FQGNSA come from the germline V gene. This CDR3 has 18 residues. With V trimmed by 4 bases and J by 7 bases, 20 bases remained unmatched.

The chain has TRBV7-9 and TRBJ1-2; 9 nucleotides match TRBD1. This CDR3 comprises 16 residues. CDR1 is SEHNR and CDR2 is FQNEAQ in the germline V gene (reference sequence). The V gene end was trimmed by 0 bases and the J gene end by 6 bases; junction bases not matched to a gene: 8. DNA for the CDR3: TGTGCCAGCAGCTTAGCCAGGACAGGGGAAGACAATGGCTACACCTTC. Its translation: CASSLARTGEDNGYTF.

There are a few counts of this clone. This sequence joins TRBV9 and TRBJ2-1, with 8 nucleotides matching TRBD2. Germline loops: CDR1 SGDLS, CDR2 YYNGEE. This CDR3 comprises 15 residues. With 3 bases clipped from V and 8 bases from J, the junction kept 10 bases outside the gene matches. CDR3 in DNA: TGTGCCAGCAGCGCCTACTCCGGGACTAGATATGAGCAGTTCTTC. Translated: CASSAYSGTRYEQFF.

CDR3: CASRNSRGYEQYF. The CDR3 DNA is TGTGCCAGCAGAAACTCCAGGGGCTACGAGCAGTACTTC. The chain uses TRBV28 and TRBJ2-7; tentatively, D is TRBD1 (6 bases). Looked up from germline, CDR1 is MDHEN and CDR2 is SYDVKM. This CDR3 spans 13 amino acids. V lost 6 bases and J 3 bases, leaving 12 bases between the germline ends.

The chain joins TRBV18 to TRBJ1-5; 10 bases line up with TRBD1. V lost 4 bases and J lost 6; bases outside the gene matches: 15. This CDR3 is 18 amino acids long. Looked up from germline, CDR1 is KGHSH and CDR2 is LQKENI. The DNA for the CDR3 is TGTGCCAGCTCACAGAAACCCGGGACAGGGGTAGGGGTTCAGCCCCAGCATTTT. Protein sequence: CASSQKPGTGVGVQPQHF.

CDR3 in amino acids: CASSQARVLDKLFF. DNA of the CDR3: TGTGCCAGCAGCCAAGCCAGGGTGTTGGACAAACTGTTTTTT. This chain joins TRBV4-2 and TRBJ1-4, with TRBD1 as a possible D gene (5 bases). Germline assignment: CDR1 LGHNA and CDR2 YNFKEQ. The CDR3 loop spans 14 amino acids. V dropped 1 base and J dropped 11 bases, with 14 bases sitting between them.

This clone was counted a few times. The chain combines TRBV7-8 with TRBJ2-7, with D hard to call. Deletions cut 1 base from V and 6 bases from J, with 7 bases between. The CDR3 is made up of 12 amino acids. The germline V gene has CDR1 SGHVS and CDR2 FQNEAQ. Here the CDR3 reads CASSLESPEQYF. In DNA form, the CDR3 reads TGTGCCAGCAGCTTAGAATCTCCCGAGCAGTACTTC.

The chain recombines TRBV18 with TRBJ2-3; unclear D gene. The CDR3 is 13 residues long. Germline V gives CDR1 KGHSH, CDR2 LQKENI. V lost 4 bases, J lost 5 bases, and 10 bases lay in between. The CDR3 here is CASSLTDQDTQYF. CDR3 in DNA: TGTGCCAGCTCACTGACTGATCAAGATACGCAGTATTTT.

V is TRBV10-3 and J is TRBJ1-1, with unresolved D. The germline gives CDR1 ENHRY, CDR2 SYGVKD. The V and J ends lost 2 bases and 0 bases respectively, with 13 bases between them. CDR3 length: 16 amino acids. The CDR3 protein is CAISESTVFMNTEAFF. CDR3 coding DNA: TGTGCCATCAGTGAGAGCACAGTTTTTATGAACACTGAAGCTTTCTTT.

The J gene is TRBJ1-4, the V gene TRBV6-6; D gene unclear. CDR1 and CDR2 (germline): MNHNY, SVGAGI (reference sequence). Trimming left V 4 bases short and J 4 bases short, with 13 bases between. The CDR3 totals 15 residues. Written as DNA, the CDR3 is TGTGCCAGCAGTTTGGCTCGAGGCTTTAATGAAAAACTGTTTTTT. Amino acid sequence: CASSLARGFNEKLFF.

This chain connects TRBV28 to TRBJ2-1; tentatively, D is TRBD1 (6 bases). The CDR3 spans 14 residues. CDR1 is MDHEN, CDR2 SYDVKM, per germline. V lost 11 bases to trimming and J lost 2 bases, with 16 bases between them. The CDR3 coding sequence is TGTGCCTCCAAGGGGCAGGGGCCCTACAATGAGCAGTTCTTC. Translation gives CASKGQGPYNEQFF.

This clone was seen only a few times. The DNA of the CDR3 is TGTGCCAGCAAGGGGCCTACCTACGAGCAGTACTTC. This encodes CASKGPTYEQYF. The rearrangement joins TRBV2 to TRBJ2-7; D may be TRBD1 (5 bases). CDR1 is SNHLY, CDR2 FYNNEI, per germline. The CDR3 is 12 residues long. V lost 7 bases, J lost 2 bases, and 9 bases lay in between.

This chain joins TRBV20-1 and TRBJ1-2; possible D gene TRBD1, 5 bases. The CDR3 has 14 residues. Trimming pared 5 bases from V and 6 bases from J, leaving 19 bases between. Per the germline V gene, CDR1 is DFQATT and CDR2 is SNEGSKA (reference sequence). The CDR3 sequence is CSAGGAVKTHGYTF. CDR3 bases: TGCAGTGCTGGTGGGGCAGTAAAAACTCATGGCTACACCTTC.

The chain combines TRBV3-1 (or the pseudogene TRBV3-2) with TRBJ2-5; a weak D match, TRBD1 (6 bases). The CDR3 is 15 residues long. Germline-derived CDR1 and CDR2 are LGHDT and YNNKEL (reference sequence). V dropped 3 bases and J dropped 2 bases, with 13 bases sitting between them. The CDR3 nucleotides read TGTGCCAGCAGCCATAGGGGGACAAGACAAGAGACCCAGTACTTC. It translates to CASSHRGTRQETQYF.